This T cell receptor (beta chain) was captured by sequencing in a study of T cells in Graves' hyperthyroidism and ophthalmopathy. There were TCR beta CDR3 regions amplified from RNA transcripts. HTBI primers drove first-round RT-PCR of the TCR CDR3. TCRdb processed the multiplex PCR reads anew with MiXCR; each CDR3 protein has one entry. The data hold approximately 600,000 distinct CDR3 sequences, with about 14% observed a single time. This clonotype came up many times. The V end was cut by 2 bases, the J end by 8 bases, with 19 bases between. The CDR3 has 15 residues. The V gene's germline CDR1 is MNHEY and CDR2 SVGAGI. Cells are PBMCs isolated from 9 to 10 ml of fresh blood.

The sequence came from a woman in her twenties or thirties with Graves' hyperthyroidism that later progressed to Graves' ophthalmopathy. Material: blood. The chain combines TRBV6-5 with TRBJ2-7; D is possibly TRBD1 or TRBD2 (7 bases each). CDR3 amino acids: CASSYVSGTELKQYF. The CDR3 DNA is TGTGCCAGCAGTTACGTGAGCGGGACAGAGTTAAAGCAGTACTTC.